This T cell receptor (beta chain) appears in the sequencing data of a study of cytomegalovirus exposure and HLA in healthy donors (dated by TCRdb to about 2017). Concerning the study at large: According to an earlier analysis of 550 to 700 of the donors, some 180 million T cells yielded 95 million to 140 million unique TCR beta sequences and 276 Gb of sequence data. Around 300 gigabases of sequencing data and 80 million or so unique TCR sequences were included in an early release covering roughly 600 HLA-typed donors. Of the approximately 400 genotyped donors, about 80% fell in the genetic ancestry cluster associated with self-reported Caucasian donors. The study aimed to test whether cataloging public T cell receptors could reveal signatures of past pathogen exposure. The study profiled the T cell repertoires of hundreds of subjects by immunosequencing and related them to cytomegalovirus serostatus. A separate validation cohort of approximately 130 different subjects was used in addition to the 666-subject first cohort. To predict cytomegalovirus infection status, the study brought together high-throughput TCR immunosequencing, statistical association of individual TCRs with disease status, and machine learning. In a later analysis, previously published TCR beta repertoires from 670 or so donors were re-analyzed and high-resolution HLA genotyping was added so that TCR occurrence patterns could be studied. In the later analysis, no new phenotypic data were used to find candidate immune exposures; instead, reliance was placed on TCR beta sequences and their occurrence across donors. In an earlier analysis of 500 to 650 of the donors, high-throughput TCR beta sequencing was used to judge whether each TCR beta V gene segment behaved as functional or pseudogenic. Donor age, sex, ethnicity and CMV serostatus were compiled alongside the repertoire data. Genome-wide SNP genotypes for about three fifths of the roughly 670 donors were used in a later genetic analysis, which treated that subset as a discovery cohort. Every repertoire in the discovery cohort had been generated on one and the same sequencing platform. HLA typing covered class I and class II loci at four-digit resolution. The number of donors typed differed by locus, with about 620-630 for A, B, C, DRB1 and DQB1, roughly 520 for DQA1, 606 for DPA1, and approximately 470 for DPB1. About five DR-DQ haplotypes were treated as single units for association and clustering because of strong linkage in the cohort. Among roughly 370 genotyped donors of the cohort, an average of 235,054 unique TCR beta nucleotide sequences were sequenced per donor, roughly 20% of them non-productive.

Remarks on this clone: Its antigen has not been determined. Per-base qualities were not stored, and no clone one base away is much larger.

Overall study outcomes, separate from this receptor: A later analysis found that most CMV-associated TCR beta chains appeared HLA-restricted, with HLA associations seemingly driven largely by CMV exposure. Only TCR beta chains were sequenced in this cohort, and the absence of alpha or paired-chain data limited detectable features. Some IMGT-functional V segments, including TRBV6-2 and TRBV6-3, could not be told apart with the 87-base-pair reads, so those segments were excluded. At a false discovery rate of 0.05, a later analysis linked under 20,000 TCR beta sequences to specific HLA alleles. Compared with the approximately 670-donor mean, donors in an Asian-associated ancestry cluster had fewer N-insertions in productive TCRs, according to a later genetic analysis. A further reported finding was that TCR beta sequences accurately predicted the HLA-A and HLA-B alleles for most subjects in the first cohort. According to the authors, the approach could potentially be generalized to other disease states and immunological phenotypes. Roughly uniform sequencing depth across donors was assumed in presence/absence analyses, although this assumption may not hold. The only immune exposure information available for the cohort was CMV serostatus. Because counts were too low, approximately 15 rarely observed V segments, including chromosome 9 orphons, were excluded from the earlier analysis of some 590 of the donors. Several of the top co-occurrence clusters appeared to be linked to parvovirus B19, influenza, CMV and Epstein-Barr virus, according to a later analysis. Linkage disequilibrium might explain the correlated functional status among segregating V segments, but an unknown experimental factor could not be ruled out. When HLA alleles, especially DR and DQ, strongly co-occurred, TCR associations were difficult to assign to individual alleles. While some public TCRs were present in many individuals, most TCR sequences turned up only very rarely across donors. A total of roughly 160 TCR beta chains were listed by the study as associated with cytomegalovirus. In a later analysis, HLA-associated TCR beta chains showed more clonal expansion and lower generation probabilities than non-associated chains that were equally common. In vitro tests confirmed that a few of the cytomegalovirus-associated TCR beta chains recognize cytomegalovirus antigens. A cluster of highly shared sequence variants was judged likely to be a technical artifact of the sequencing pipeline. A later analysis found that TCR association rates varied across HLA loci, with DRB1 alleles showing the most associated TCRs and HLA-C alleles the fewest. In an earlier analysis of around 500 of the donors, most TCR beta V segments appeared in productive rearrangements about 90% or about 30% of the time, broadly matching IMGT annotations. An association between a missense DCLRE1C variant and V-gene and J-gene trimming of TCR beta chains was found in a later genetic analysis and replicated in an independent cohort. Because HLA typing was missing for some donors at each locus, association tests included only the typed subset. Cytomegalovirus status was reported to be diagnosed by the classifier with high specificity and sensitivity in both the original and validation cohorts.

Libraries were prepared through the immunoSEQ multiplex PCR assay. The multiplex PCR relied on a mix of 60 forward primers for TCR Vbeta segments and 13 reverse primers for TCR Jbeta segments. The CDR3 region of rearranged TCR beta genes was amplified from genomic DNA with a multiplex PCR assay. The amplified TCR beta libraries were sequenced on the Illumina HiSeq System as 87-base-pair reads. Processing in the source paper ran as follows. Across the 670 or so repertoires, a later analysis counted some 81 million unique TCR beta chains, 8.5 million to 12 million of which were shared by at least two donors. Raw reads were error-corrected and collapsed into unique sequences with a nearest-neighbor algorithm that merged closely related sequences to remove PCR and sequencing errors. To assign V, D and J gene segments, CDR3 sequences were aligned to IMGT reference sequences. For a sequence to be retained, a match of at least six nucleotides was required to both a V gene segment and a J gene segment. Rearrangements were called productive when the CDR3 lacked stop codons and stayed in frame with V and J; all others were non-productive. CDR3 was defined according to IMGT convention as the region running from the second conserved V-encoded cysteine to the conserved J-encoded phenylalanine. The earlier analysis of roughly 590 of the donors excluded any sequence lacking an unambiguous match to a single V gene segment. In an earlier analysis of 450 to 700 of the donors, V segments were called functional above 56.7% productive rearrangements and were called segregating when the between-donor standard deviation exceeded 5%. A statistical classification framework was developed to diagnose cytomegalovirus status using the catalog of TCR beta chain sequences. In a later analysis, V and J genes were assigned by comparing TCR nucleotide sequences against IMGT/GENE-DB human TR gene sequences. A later analysis assigned CDR3 sequences and most-parsimonious VDJ recombination scenarios with the TCRdist pipeline. A later analysis defined each TCR beta chain by its CDR3 amino acid sequence plus V-gene family, and excluded reads lacking a unique V-gene family. To address suspected cross-contamination and a sequencing artifact, a later analysis removed around 590 highly shared, low-generation-probability nucleotide sequences. In a later analysis, a clonal expansion index was calculated for each public chain from normalized within-repertoire ranks of inferred template counts. In a later analysis, generation probabilities were computed with a VDJ recombination model fitted to out-of-frame rearrangements, and the resulting probabilities were checked against IGoR. A later analysis scored TCR-TCR, TCR-HLA and TCR-CMV co-occurrence with hypergeometric tests, applying a repertoire-size bias correction to TCR pairs. To estimate false discovery rates, a later analysis permuted the HLA or CMV assignments 20 times. In a later analysis, co-occurring TCRs were grouped using DBSCAN, and TCRdist sequence similarity was added for clustering within HLA-allele-positive subsets. Co-occurrence clustering excluded repertoires with fewer than 30,000 or more than 120,000 public chains, plus five with anomalous nucleotide sharing. Imported from immuneACCESS, the table was reduced by TCRdb to in-frame sequences with V and J called. These copies leave out some clones; in studies compared against another copy, an unresolved V gene accounts for under half, and the cause of the remainder is not known. V and J calls and clone size are as listed in that table; D and trimming were resolved from the DNA. This sample lists about 130,000 clones; around three quarters were detected once. The ten biggest clones cover under 3% of the sample.

CDR3 length: 11 amino acids, cysteine to phenylalanine. Just the 33-base CDR3 DNA is kept, in frame starting at base 1. As encoded in the germline V gene (reference sequence), CDR1 is MNHNY while CDR2 is SVGAGI. V is shortened by 8 bases, J by 4 bases, and the region joining them spans 8 bases. The cohort comprised some 700 healthy bone marrow donors. At the time of sampling, all cohort members were nominally healthy, though unrecorded immune exposures were likely present. The donor tested CMV seronegative and was one of the 352 seronegative cohort members. A peripheral blood sample was provided by each donor, and peripheral blood mononuclear cells were used for TCR beta sequencing. Genomic DNA was extracted from the blood cell samples with the Qiagen DNeasy Blood Extraction Kit.

The sequence is built from TRBV6-6 and TRBJ1-2, and possibly TRBD1, on 5 matching bases. Source material: PBMCs. The receptor comes from a man aged 25 to 40 in good health and CMV-seronegative. In nucleotide form, the sequence is TGTGCCAGCCGGGGGGGCTATGGCTACACCTTC. It is translated as CASRGGYGYTF.